This TCR beta chain appears in the sequencing data of a study of breast tumors, draining lymph nodes, adjacent tissues. Whole-study findings and limits: That most tumor T cells come from lymph nodes remained unproven. Data fit most tumor T cells coming from lymph node, expanding in tumor.

Breast cancer patients provided tissue from their axillary draining lymph nodes. Looked up from germline, CDR1 is SGHNT and CDR2 is YENEEA. The V gene lost 6 bases and the J gene lost 4 bases, with 19 bases spanning the gap. CDR3 length: 15 residues. TCRdb redid the calling of the multiplex PCR reads with MiXCR, one entry per CDR3 protein. The table has about 270,000 distinct CDR3 sequences, around 31% seen once. This clonotype was seen repeatedly, ten times or more. The antigen is unknown. The source material was axillary lymph node tissue. The source is a female donor with breast cancer. Some clones in this sample may be carry-over from other donors' samples. The chain is built from TRBV11-3 and TRBJ2-7; the D is unclear. The CDR3, as DNA: TGTGCCAGCAGTAACACAGCCGGTGGCGGATACGAGCAGTACTTC. It yields the protein CASSNTAGGGYEQYF.